The source of this T cell receptor (beta chain) is a study of cytomegalovirus exposure and HLA in healthy donors. Only a few counts were recorded for this clone. Its target is not known. Broader study findings: In vitro checks showed that a few CMV-associated chains really do target CMV antigens.

The PCR employed 60 Vbeta primers together with 13 Jbeta primers. Profiled with immunoSEQ multiplex PCR; TCRdb holds only in-frame clones, not every one. The repertoire has 170,000 or so clones, 60% to 85% of them found once; the top ten carry around 3.1%. The sequence was obtained from a woman aged 50 to 60 in good health and CMV-seropositive. Sample: PBMCs.

For the CDR3, the DNA is TGTGCCAGCAGCCCCGAGGCGGGCCCGGCCGAGCAGTACTTC. It encodes CASSPEAGPAEQYF. V is TRBV7-2 and J is TRBJ2-5, with D possibly TRBD2 on 5 matching bases. Gene TRBJ2-7 matches the end of the DNA better, so the J call may be wrong. This CDR3 has 14 residues. CDR1 is SGHTA, CDR2 FQGNSA, per germline.